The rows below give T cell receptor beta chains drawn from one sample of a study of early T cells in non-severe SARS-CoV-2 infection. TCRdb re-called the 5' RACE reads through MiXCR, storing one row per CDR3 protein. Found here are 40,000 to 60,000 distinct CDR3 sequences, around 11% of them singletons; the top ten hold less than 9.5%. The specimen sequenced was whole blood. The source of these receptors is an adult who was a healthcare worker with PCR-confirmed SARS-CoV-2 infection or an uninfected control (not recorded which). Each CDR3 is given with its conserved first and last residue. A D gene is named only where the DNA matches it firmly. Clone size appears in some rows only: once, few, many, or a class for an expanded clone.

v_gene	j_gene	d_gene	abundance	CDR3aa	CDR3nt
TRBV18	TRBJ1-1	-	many	CASSLGENTEAFF	TGTGCCAGCTCACTAGGCGAGAACACTGAAGCTTTCTTT
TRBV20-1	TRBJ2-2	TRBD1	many	CSATPSLGQGDTGELFF	TGCAGTGCCACGCCATCTTTGGGGCAGGGGGACACCGGGGAGCTGTTTTTT
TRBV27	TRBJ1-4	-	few	CASSRGYAEKLFF	TGTGCCAGTTCGAGGGGGTATGCTGAAAAACTGTTTTTT
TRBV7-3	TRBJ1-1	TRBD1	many	CASSLIGGDTEAFF	TGTGCCAGCAGCTTAATAGGGGGCGACACTGAAGCTTTCTTT
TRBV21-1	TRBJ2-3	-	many	CASSIRDRGLGVTDTQYF	TGTGCCAGCAGCATTCGGGACAGGGGGCTCGGTGTAACAGATACGCAGTATTTT
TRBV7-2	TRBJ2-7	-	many	CASSPGGSLAVQYF	TGTGCCAGCAGCCCCGGAGGGTCCCTAGCCGTGCAGTACTTC
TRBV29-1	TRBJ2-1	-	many	CSAATYNEQFF	TGCAGCGCGGCAACTTACAATGAGCAGTTCTTC
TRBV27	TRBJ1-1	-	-	CASSDQGRGTEAFF	TGTGCCAGCAGTGATCAGGGGCGCGGCACTGAAGCTTTCTTT
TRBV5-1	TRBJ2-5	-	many	CASSSIREETQYF	TGCGCCAGCAGCAGCATCAGGGAAGAGACCCAGTACTTC
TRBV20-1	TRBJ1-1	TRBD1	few	CSAAGTGGGAEAFF	TGCAGTGCCGCTGGGACAGGGGGCGGCGCTGAAGCTTTCTTT
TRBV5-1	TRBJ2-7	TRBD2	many	CASSSFAGGTYEQYF	TGCGCCAGCAGCTCCTTTGCGGGGGGGACCTACGAGCAGTACTTC
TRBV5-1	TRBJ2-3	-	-	CASSFTVSDTQYF	TGCGCCAGCAGCTTTACAGTATCAGATACGCAGTATTTT
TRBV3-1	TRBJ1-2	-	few	CASSQATGALGYTF	TGTGCCAGCAGCCAAGCCACCGGGGCTCTCGGCTACACCTTC
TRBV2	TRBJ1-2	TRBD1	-	CARTGTAGYTF	TGTGCCAGGACTGGGACAGCCGGCTACACCTTC
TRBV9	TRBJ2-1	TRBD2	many	CASSPTSGSYNEQFF	TGTGCCAGCAGCCCGACTAGCGGGAGTTACAATGAGCAGTTCTTC
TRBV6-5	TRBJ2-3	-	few	CASSSGRTIYTDTQYF	TGTGCCAGCAGTTCGGGTCGGACCATTTACACAGATACGCAGTATTTT
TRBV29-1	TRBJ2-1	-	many	CSVDGTINEQFF	TGCAGCGTTGATGGGACAATCAATGAGCAGTTCTTC
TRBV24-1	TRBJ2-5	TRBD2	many	CATSETSETQYF	TGTGCCACCAGTGAGACTAGCGAGACCCAGTACTTC
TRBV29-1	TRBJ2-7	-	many	CSVGDWGLRYEQYF	TGCAGCGTTGGGGATTGGGGGCTCCGCTACGAGCAGTACTTC
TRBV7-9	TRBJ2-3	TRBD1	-	CASSLGDGTGSRFF	TGTGCCAGCAGCTTAGGGGACGGGACAGGATCTCGGTTTTTT
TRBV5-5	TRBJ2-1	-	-	CASSRHWRSSYNEQFF	TGTGCCAGCAGCCGACACTGGAGGAGCTCCTACAATGAGCAGTTCTTC
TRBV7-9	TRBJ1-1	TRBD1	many	CASSPGTGGKTEAFF	TGTGCCAGCAGCCCCGGGACAGGGGGAAAAACTGAAGCTTTCTTT
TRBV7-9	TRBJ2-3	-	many	CASSAPHPDTQYF	TGTGCCAGCAGCGCCCCACATCCAGATACGCAGTATTTT